The 27 T cell receptor beta chains in this list originate from one sample, sequenced in a study of T cells after yellow fever vaccination. TCRdb independently ran MiXCR on the 5' RACE reads; one entry per CDR3 protein. The repertoire includes roughly 400,000 distinct CDR3 sequences, around 20% of them detected once, and about 18% sits in the top ten. This specimen consisted of PBMCs, obtained before the yellow fever booster vaccination. These TCRs come from a man between 18 and 35 years old who received the YFV17D yellow fever vaccine.

The rearrangement links TRBV7-6 to TRBJ1-2, with D uncertain. V lost 2 bases and J 8 bases, leaving 12 bases between the germline ends. There are 13 residues in the CDR3. CDR1 and CDR2 from the germline V gene are SGHVS and FNYEAQ. CDR3 DNA sequence: TGTGCCAGCAGCTTATTCCAGGCGGAGGGCTACACCTTC. Its protein product is CASSLFQAEGYTF.

The V call is TRBV6-6, the J call TRBJ1-2; D gene unclear. The V gene's germline CDR1 is MNHNY and CDR2 SVGAGI (reference sequence). V lost 6 bases to trimming and J lost 5 bases, with 16 bases between them. The CDR3 spans 14 residues. CDR3 nucleotide sequence: TGTGCCAGCAGCCACTCAAGAGCCTCTTATGGCTACACCTTC. It specifies CASSHSRASYGYTF.

This clonotype was observed a handful of times. This chain uses TRBV11-2 with TRBJ2-2; 8 positions agree with TRBD1. J lost 6 bases, V lost 2 bases, and 11 bases had no gene match. The CDR3 consists of 17 residues. The germline CDR1 and CDR2 sequences are SGHAT and FQNNGV. CDR3 protein: CASSLRRSGGAAGELFF. CDR3 DNA: TGTGCCAGCAGCTTACGAAGGTCAGGGGGCGCGGCCGGGGAGCTGTTTTTT.

V usage is TRBV10-3 and J usage is TRBJ2-7; D is undetermined. V gave up 0 bases and J gave up 6 bases, with 6 bases separating them. The CDR3 has 12 residues. Looked up from germline, CDR1 is ENHRY and CDR2 is SYGVKD. The CDR3, as DNA: TGTGCCATCAGTGAGTCAGGGTTCGAGCAGTACGTC. Amino acids: CAISESGFEQYV.

This chain connects TRBV11-2 to TRBJ2-1; D tentatively reads TRBD1 or TRBD2 (7 bases each). This CDR3 has 18 amino acids. Trimming removed 4 bases from V and 8 bases from J, with 27 bases in between. The germline CDR1 and CDR2 sequences are SGHAT and FQNNGV. CDR3 bases: TGTGCCAGCAGCTCCCCCAGGGGGGGGCATATCGGTATGGATGAGCAGTTCTTC. This codes for CASSSPRGGHIGMDEQFF. Looking up the rest from reference TRBV11-2 and TRBJ2-1 gives the full variable domain: EAGVAQSPRYKIIEKRQSVAFWCNPISGHATLYWYQQILGQGPKLLIQFQNNGVVDDSQLPKDRFSAERLKGVDSTLKIQPAKLEDSAVYLCASSSPRGGHIGMDEQFFGPGTRLTVL.

The chain is built from TRBV9 and TRBJ2-1; D uncertain. CDR1 and CDR2 from the germline V gene are SGDLS and YYNGEE. Trimming took off 0 bases at V and 9 bases at J, with 10 bases between the two ends. The CDR3 spans 13 residues. CDR3 DNA: TGTGCCAGCAGCGTAGAGAATTGGACTGAGCAGTTCTTC. This translates into CASSVENWTEQFF. The whole variable domain, remainder taken from reference TRBV9 and TRBJ2-1, is DSGVTQTPKHLITATGQRVTLRCSPRSGDLSVYWYQQSLDQGLQFLIQYYNGEERAKGNILERFSAQQFPDLHSELNLSSLELGDSALYFCASSVENWTEQFFGPGTRLTVL.

This clonotype has only a few counts. This chain uses TRBV20-1 with TRBJ1-1; D is uncertain. V dropped 4 bases and J dropped 5 bases, with 14 bases sitting between them. The CDR3 has 13 amino acids. The germline CDR1 and CDR2 sequences are DFQATT and SNEGSKA (reference sequence). The CDR3 bases are TGCAGTGCTAAGAGGTACAGTGTAACTGAAGCTTTCTTT. Amino acid sequence: CSAKRYSVTEAFF.

The genes are TRBV2 and TRBJ2-1; 11 nucleotides align to TRBD1. Germline-derived CDR1 and CDR2 are SNHLY and FYNNEI. The V gene end was trimmed by 10 bases and the J gene end by 7 bases; junction bases not matched to a gene: 6. The CDR3 loop spans 13 amino acids. CDR3 residues: CAMRDRGLNEQFF. CDR3 bases: TGTGCCATGCGGGACAGGGGGTTGAATGAGCAGTTCTTC.

The sample holds a few counts of this clonotype. The V call is TRBV27, the J call TRBJ2-3; 11 positions agree with TRBD2. With 4 bases clipped from V and 6 bases from J, the junction kept 12 bases outside the gene matches. In germline, CDR1 is MNHEY, CDR2 SMNVEV (reference sequence). CDR3 size: 17 residues. The CDR3 reads CASSSVASGGQWDTQYF. The CDR3 DNA follows: TGTGCCAGCAGTTCCGTGGCTAGCGGGGGGCAATGGGATACGCAGTATTTT.

The V call is TRBV7-9, the J call TRBJ1-2, with D tentatively TRBD1 (6 bases). V dropped 0 bases and J dropped 2 bases, with 10 bases sitting between them. The germline gives CDR1 SEHNR, CDR2 FQNEAQ (reference sequence). This CDR3 comprises 15 residues. In nucleotides, the CDR3 is TGTGCCAGCAGCTTAGCTGCGGACAGAAACTATGGCTACACCTTC. It codes for CASSLAADRNYGYTF.

In this sample, this clonotype turned up many times. The rearrangement joins TRBV20-1 to TRBJ2-1, with 8 bases aligning to TRBD2. Germline V gives CDR1 DFQATT, CDR2 SNEGSKA (reference sequence). The CDR3 contains 20 residues. V gave up 0 bases and J gave up 0 bases; unmatched junction bases: 16. CDR3 bases: TGCAGTGCTAGAGATCCTACCGGCGGGGGGCCGAGGAGCTCCTACAATGAGCAGTTCTTC. This encodes CSARDPTGGGPRSSYNEQFF.

The CDR3 loop reads CASSPSPEPSGPEAFF. As DNA, the CDR3 is TGTGCCAGCTCTCCCTCCCCGGAGCCGTCGGGGCCTGAAGCTTTCTTT. The chain combines TRBV18 with TRBJ1-1; D perhaps matches TRBD1 (5 bases). Trimming took 6 bases from V and 6 from J, leaving 23 bases between them. The CDR3 totals 16 residues. Looked up from germline, CDR1 is KGHSH and CDR2 is LQKENI.

As DNA, the CDR3 is TGTGCCAGCGGGGGGACTAGCGGGGAAGAGACCCAGTACTTC. The encoded protein is CASGGTSGEETQYF. The chain uses TRBV9 and TRBJ2-5; 13 nucleotides match TRBD2. The CDR3 runs 14 residues. Germline loops: CDR1 SGDLS, CDR2 YYNGEE. Trimming cost V 7 bases and J 3 bases; bases outside gene matches: 3.

The V gene is TRBV12-3 or TRBV12-4, the J gene TRBJ1-4; TRBD1 is a possible D gene (5 bases). CDR3 length: 15 residues. V gave up 5 bases and J gave up 5 bases, with 15 bases separating them. Here the CDR3 DNA reads TGTGCCAGCAGTCTCGATAGCAGGGCGAATGAAAAACTGTTTTTT. It codes for CASSLDSRANEKLFF.

This chain uses TRBV5-1 with TRBJ2-3; D is unclear. The germline gives CDR1 SGHRS, CDR2 YFSETQ. V was cut by 7 bases and J by 2 bases, with 14 bases left in between. The CDR3 consists of 14 residues. CDR3 sequence (DNA): TGCGCCAGCGTGTTCAATCCCGTCACAGATACGCAGTATTTT. This codes for CASVFNPVTDTQYF.

V usage is TRBV28 and J usage is TRBJ1-6; D gene uncertain. The germline V gene encodes CDR1 MDHEN and CDR2 SYDVKM. Trimming took off 0 bases at V and 8 bases at J, with 2 bases between the two ends. CDR3 length: 12 residues. Written as DNA, the CDR3 is TGTGCCAGCAGTTTATGGGATTCACCCCTCCACTTT. It specifies CASSLWDSPLHF.

This clonotype was counted only a few times. The rearrangement links TRBV6-6 to TRBJ2-3, with unresolved D. The CDR3 covers 12 residues. From germline, CDR1 is MNHNY and CDR2 SVGAGI (reference sequence). V was pared by 6 bases and J by 2 bases, with 6 bases between. In DNA, the CDR3 is TGTGCCAGCAGGCAGACCACAGATACGCAGTATTTT. It specifies CASRQTTDTQYF.

This clonotype was picked up a small number of times. The chain recombines TRBV2 with TRBJ1-3; no clear D gene. This CDR3 has 12 amino acids. Germline V CDR1 and CDR2: SNHLY, FYNNEI. The V and J ends lost 6 bases and 8 bases respectively, with 11 bases between them. CDR3 sequence: CASSLTRDTIYF. Written as DNA, the CDR3 is TGTGCCAGCAGCCTCACCCGGGACACCATATATTTT.

This rearrangement joins TRBV10-3 to TRBJ2-7; D is perhaps TRBD1 or TRBD2 (6 bases each). Germline V gives CDR1 ENHRY, CDR2 SYGVKD. The CDR3 runs to 14 residues. V was cut by 2 bases and J by 3 bases, with 11 bases left in between. This chain's CDR3 is CAISEGGTLYEQYF. CDR3 sequence (DNA): TGTGCCATCAGTGAGGGCGGGACACTCTACGAGCAGTACTTC.

At least ten counts were recorded for this clonotype. J is TRBJ1-5 and V is TRBV15; possibly TRBD1 for D (5 bases). This CDR3 comprises 19 residues. Germline V CDR1 and CDR2: LNHNV, YYDKDF (reference sequence). V lost 1 base to trimming and J lost 0 bases, with 19 bases between them. CDR3 nucleotide sequence: TGTGCCACCAGCAGAGGTGTTTTAGTTATCGGGGGTAGCAATCAGCCCCAGCATTTT. This gives the protein CATSRGVLVIGGSNQPQHF.

In this sample, this clonotype turned up a few times. V gene TRBV2 combines with J gene TRBJ1-1, with unresolved D. This CDR3 is 14 amino acids long. Trimming stripped 7 bases from V and 0 bases from J, with 12 bases between. Per germline, CDR1 SNHLY and CDR2 FYNNEI. This CDR3 reads CASNKRFLNTEAFF. As DNA, the CDR3 is TGTGCCAGCAATAAACGCTTTTTGAACACTGAAGCTTTCTTT.

This clonotype turned up a few times. V gene TRBV7-2 combines with J gene TRBJ2-1; 7 bases map to TRBD1. The CDR3 is 15 amino acids. Trimming at V came to 4 bases and at J to 9 bases, leaving 12 bases not matched to a gene. The germline gives CDR1 SGHTA, CDR2 FQGNSA. CDR3 protein: CASSSQQGWIGEQFF. The CDR3 DNA is TGTGCCAGCAGCTCTCAACAGGGGTGGATTGGTGAGCAGTTCTTC.

This clonotype was detected ten times or more. The J gene is TRBJ1-6, the V gene TRBV10-3, with D unresolved. Deletions cut 7 bases from V and 0 bases from J, with 13 bases between. The germline V gene encodes CDR1 ENHRY and CDR2 SYGVKD. This CDR3 spans 16 amino acids. The CDR3, as DNA: TGTGCCATCAACGAGCTTTCGGACTCCTATAATTCACCCCTCCACTTT. It specifies CAINELSDSYNSPLHF.

This chain uses TRBV20-1 with TRBJ2-7, with 9 bases fitting TRBD2. The length of the CDR3 is 12 residues. CDR1 is DFQATT and CDR2 is SNEGSKA in the germline V gene (reference sequence). Unmatched junction bases numbered 4, after V lost 6 bases and J lost 4 bases. CDR3 DNA sequence: TGCAGTGCCGTCCTAGCGGGGTACGAGCAGTACTTC. It translates to CSAVLAGYEQYF.

The chain couples TRBV10-3 to TRBJ1-2; the D is unclear. The germline V gene has CDR1 ENHRY and CDR2 SYGVKD. CDR3 length: 12 residues. Trimming removed 3 bases at V and 4 bases at J, with 6 bases between. CDR3 amino acids: CAISDQPYGYTF. Written as DNA, the CDR3 is TGTGCCATCAGTGATCAACCCTATGGCTACACCTTC.

This clonotype was detected many times. CDR3 DNA sequence: TGTGCCATTACGAGGAGCGGGACGCCGGATACGCAGTATTTT. As protein: CAITRSGTPDTQYF. The V call is TRBV10-3, the J call TRBJ2-3; 7 positions agree with TRBD2. Germline V gene sequence: CDR1 ENHRY, CDR2 SYGVKD. The CDR3 contains 14 residues. The V and J ends lost 9 bases and 6 bases, in that order; junction bases with no gene match: 12.

Comments on this clonotype: Compared with germline, one end of the junction differs, possibly owing to a read error. CDR3 sequence reads: CASSLEQGTFVF. DNA of the CDR3: TGCGCCAGCAGCTTGGAGCAGGGTACGTTCGTCTTT. The chain has TRBV5-1 and TRBJ1-1, with D possibly TRBD1 on 5 matching bases. The CDR3 has 12 amino acids. Per germline, CDR1 SGHRS and CDR2 YFSETQ.